This is a list of T cell receptor beta chains from one sample in a study of blood T cell repertoires in COVID-19. Only in-frame clones appear in the TCRdb table, and some are missing; sequencing was by immunoSEQ multiplex PCR. The sample includes about 70,000 clones, roughly 86% of them seen just once. The sequencing input was peripheral blood. These receptor sequences come from a woman aged 70 to 79 with acute or convalescent COVID-19. Each CDR3 is given without its conserved first and last residue. Each record gives: V gene, J gene, CDR3 length, CDR3 protein.

V gene: TRBV7-9
J gene: TRBJ1-3
CDR3 length: 15
CDR3 protein: ASSLGAGTGAGNTIY

V gene: TRBV7-6
J gene: TRBJ1-5
CDR3 length: 11
CDR3 protein: ASSPSPDTPQH

V gene: TRBV7-2
J gene: TRBJ2-2
CDR3 length: 12
CDR3 protein: ASTRQTNTGELF

V gene: TRBV19
J gene: TRBJ2-3
CDR3 length: 15
CDR3 protein: ASSIDLSGTSTDTQY

V gene: TRBV3-1/TRBV3-2
J gene: TRBJ1-4
CDR3 length: 15
CDR3 protein: ASSQDLRGRGNEKLF

V gene: TRBV2
J gene: TRBJ1-2
CDR3 length: 12
CDR3 protein: ASTKAGGGYGYT

V gene: TRBV6-2/TRBV6-3
J gene: TRBJ2-3
CDR3 length: 13
CDR3 protein: ASSLSVSGVSTQY

V gene: TRBV6-6
J gene: TRBJ1-5
CDR3 length: 13
CDR3 protein: ASALTRGSNQPQH

V gene: TRBV9
J gene: TRBJ2-7
CDR3 length: 12
CDR3 protein: ASSPLSLPGEQY

V gene: TRBV11-3
J gene: TRBJ2-1
CDR3 length: 15
CDR3 protein: ASSPRTSGAPQNEQF

V gene: TRBV5-1
J gene: TRBJ1-1
CDR3 length: 10
CDR3 protein: ASSWGDTEAF

V gene: TRBV7-6
J gene: TRBJ1-6
CDR3 length: 10
CDR3 protein: ASSLVNSPLH

V gene: TRBV5-4
J gene: TRBJ2-1
CDR3 length: 13
CDR3 protein: ASSPGGLAFNEQF

V gene: TRBV5-6
J gene: TRBJ1-3
CDR3 length: 13
CDR3 protein: ASSLDGSSGNTIY

V gene: TRBV30
J gene: TRBJ1-1
CDR3 length: 11
CDR3 protein: AWSQDRGAEAF